This T cell receptor (beta chain) was observed in a study of blood T cell repertoires in COVID-19. Study-level background: Sample material is recorded as cDNA or gDNA derived from T cells, B-cell-depleted T cells, or PBMCs.

Recovered status in Cohort 3 required two negative PCRs, clearance, or symptom resolution. Germline CDR1 reads GTSNPN; CDR2 reads SVGIG (reference sequence). CDR3 length: 14 amino acids. The V segment lost 0 bases and the J segment 10 bases; nucleotides outside the gene matches: 8. Profiled with immunoSEQ multiplex PCR; TCRdb holds only in-frame clones, not every one. Here the sample spans around 120,000 clones, 75% to 90% being singletons. This sequence joins TRBV30 and TRBJ2-3; 9 bases are shared with TRBD2. The TCR originated in a woman aged 50 to 65 who had recovered from COVID-19. The sequencing sample was made of PBMCs or T cells enriched from blood (not recorded which). The CDR3 DNA reads TGTGCCTGGAGTGTACGGCGGGGGGGCAGTGCGCAGTATTTT. Its translation: CAWSVRRGGSAQYF.